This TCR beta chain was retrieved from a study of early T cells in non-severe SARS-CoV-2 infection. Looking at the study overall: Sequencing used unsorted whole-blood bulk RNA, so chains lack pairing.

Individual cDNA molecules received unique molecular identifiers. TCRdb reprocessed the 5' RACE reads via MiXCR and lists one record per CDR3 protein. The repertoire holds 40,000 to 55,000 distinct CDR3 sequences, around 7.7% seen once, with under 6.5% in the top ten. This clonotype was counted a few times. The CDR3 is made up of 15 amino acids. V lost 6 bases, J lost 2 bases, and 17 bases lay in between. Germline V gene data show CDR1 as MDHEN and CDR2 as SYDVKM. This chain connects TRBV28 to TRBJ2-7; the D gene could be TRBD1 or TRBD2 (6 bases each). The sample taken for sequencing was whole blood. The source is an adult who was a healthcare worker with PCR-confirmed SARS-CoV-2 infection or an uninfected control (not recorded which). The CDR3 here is CASRIGGPDTYEQYF. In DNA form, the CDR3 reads TGTGCCAGCAGGATTGGGGGGCCGGACACCTACGAGCAGTACTTC.